One and the same sample provided the 21 T cell receptor beta chains below, sequenced in a study of blood T cell repertoires in COVID-19. Clones were read by immunoSEQ multiplex PCR, and TCRdb kept only the in-frame ones, dropping some. Of about 210,000 clones in the sample, roughly nine tenths were seen once. The sample comprised peripheral blood. The receptors come from a man between 40 and 49 years old with acute or convalescent COVID-19.

The chain has TRBV19 and TRBJ1-1, with D possibly matching TRBD1 (5 bases). V gave up 3 bases and J gave up 3 bases, with 11 bases separating them. The CDR3 has 14 amino acids. The germline V gene has CDR1 LNHDA and CDR2 SQIVND (reference sequence). CDR3 protein: CASSIGGSYTEAFF. In DNA, the CDR3 is TGTGCCAGTAGTATCGGGGGGAGTTACACTGAAGCTTTCTTT.

The chain joins TRBV27 to TRBJ2-7; no definite D call. CDR1 is MNHEY and CDR2 is SMNVEV in the germline V gene (reference sequence). There are 12 residues in the CDR3. Trimming left V 0 bases short and J 2 bases short, with 2 bases between. The CDR3 bases are TGTGCCAGCAGTTTATCCACCTACGAGCAGTACTTC. Protein sequence: CASSLSTYEQYF.

This chain joins TRBV28 and TRBJ2-7; 9 bases line up with TRBD2. V lost 3 bases, J lost 5 bases, and 8 bases stayed unmatched. This CDR3 contains 15 residues. Germline V CDR1 and CDR2: MDHEN, SYDVKM. CDR3 in DNA: TGTGCCAGCAGTTTGGGCCTGGGACTAGCTAACGAGCAGTACTTC. Encoded protein: CASSLGLGLANEQYF. Drawing the rest from reference TRBV28 and TRBJ2-7, the complete variable domain is DVKVTQSSRYLVKRTGEKVFLECVQDMDHENMFWYRQDPGLGLRLIYFSYDVKMKEKGDIPEGYSVSREKKERFSLILESASTNQTSMYLCASSLGLGLANEQYFGPGTRLTVT.

The rearrangement uses TRBV27 and TRBJ2-3; D not certain. Trimming left V 3 bases short and J 2 bases short, with 9 bases between. Germline V gene lookup returns CDR1 MNHEY and CDR2 SMNVEV (reference sequence). This CDR3 contains 14 residues. CDR3 coding DNA: TGTGCCAGCAGTTTCACACAGTTCACAGATACGCAGTATTTT. Translated: CASSFTQFTDTQYF.

The chain combines TRBV24-1 with TRBJ2-1; 11 nucleotides match TRBD2. Trimming cost V 1 base and J 4 bases; bases outside gene matches: 14. This CDR3 is 20 amino acids long. Germline V lookup: CDR1 KGHDR, CDR2 SFDVKD. The CDR3 sequence is CATSDFAGTELAGAYNEQFF. Here the CDR3 DNA reads TGTGCCACCAGTGATTTCGCAGGGACAGAACTAGCGGGAGCTTACAATGAGCAGTTCTTC.

The chain couples TRBV7-9 to TRBJ1-1; D might be TRBD1 (5 bases). The CDR3 runs 13 residues. The germline CDR1 and CDR2 sequences are SEHNR and FQNEAQ (reference sequence). The V and J ends lost 1 base and 7 bases respectively, with 10 bases between them. For the CDR3, the DNA is TGTGCCAGCAGCTTAGTGAACAGGATTGAAGCTTTCTTT. Translated: CASSLVNRIEAFF.

The chain carries TRBV9 and TRBJ1-2; 7 bases line up with TRBD1. Germline V gives CDR1 SGDLS, CDR2 YYNGEE. Trimming cost V 2 bases and J 6 bases; bases outside gene matches: 10. The CDR3 is made up of 15 amino acids. The CDR3 loop is CASSVTGASEDGYTF. DNA for the CDR3: TGTGCCAGCAGCGTCACAGGGGCCAGTGAGGATGGCTACACCTTC. The complete variable domain, with remaining parts taken from reference TRBV9 and TRBJ1-2, reads DSGVTQTPKHLITATGQRVTLRCSPRSGDLSVYWYQQSLDQGLQFLIQYYNGEERAKGNILERFSAQQFPDLHSELNLSSLELGDSALYFCASSVTGASEDGYTFGSGTRLTVV.

The rearrangement uses TRBV28 and TRBJ2-1, with 11 bases lining up with TRBD1. CDR3 size: 15 residues. V gave up 6 bases and J gave up 7 bases; unmatched junction bases: 8. Per the germline V gene, CDR1 is MDHEN and CDR2 is SYDVKM. The CDR3 protein is CASSLGTGGANEQFF. The CDR3, as DNA: TGTGCCAGCAGCCTTGGGACAGGGGGAGCGAATGAGCAGTTCTTC.

The V and J genes are TRBV19 and TRBJ1-4; perhaps TRBD1 as D (6 bases). The germline V gene encodes CDR1 LNHDA and CDR2 SQIVND (reference sequence). Between the trimmed V and J ends, which lost 7 bases and 5 bases, there was a span of 14 bases. This CDR3 contains 14 residues. The CDR3 spells CASKRGRGNEKLFF. In DNA form, the CDR3 reads TGTGCCAGTAAAAGGGGCAGGGGAAATGAAAAACTGTTTTTT.

V is TRBV5-4 and J is TRBJ1-1; D is possibly TRBD1 (5 bases). V lost 4 bases, J lost 10 bases, and 14 bases lay in between. The CDR3 is 12 residues long. Germline V gene lookup returns CDR1 SGHNT and CDR2 YYREEE (reference sequence). The CDR3 loop is CASSAQGWGAFF. The CDR3, as DNA: TGTGCCAGCAGCGCCCAGGGTTGGGGAGCTTTCTTT.

V is TRBV2 and J is TRBJ1-6; tentatively, D is TRBD1 (5 bases). The V gene's germline CDR1 is SNHLY and CDR2 FYNNEI. Deletions cut 6 bases from V and 5 bases from J, with 14 bases between. CDR3 size: 15 residues. The CDR3 protein is CASRDHDSNNSPLHF. The DNA of the CDR3 is TGTGCCAGCAGGGACCACGACAGCAATAATTCACCCCTCCACTTT. The entire variable domain, with the rest obtained from reference TRBV2 and TRBJ1-6, is as follows: EPEVTQTPSHQVTQMGQEVILRCVPISNHLYFYWYRQILGQKVEFLVSFYNNEISEKSEIFDDQFSVERPDGSNFTLKIRSTKLEDSAMYFCASRDHDSNNSPLHFGNGTRLTVT.

The chain recombines TRBV21-1 with TRBJ1-5; the D call of TRBD1 is as the table states it, not checked on the DNA. TRBV21-1 has pseudogene status. This CDR3 is built from 20 residues. The CDR3 spells CASSKAGQGPKALSNQPQHF. The CDR3 DNA reads as TGTGCCAGCAGCAAAGCCGGACAGGGCCCGAAAGCTCTTAGCAATCAGCCCCAGCATTTT.

Concerning this clone itself: One end of the junction fails to match germline, which may point to a read error. V gene TRBV27 combines with J gene TRBJ2-1; TRBD1 matches 11 bases. The length of the CDR3 is 15 residues. Per the germline V gene, CDR1 is MNHEY and CDR2 is SMNVEV (reference sequence). The CDR3 DNA follows: TGTGCCAGCAGTTTATCGCAACCGGGACAGGGGGTGCAACTCTTC. Protein product: CASSLSQPGQGVQLF.

To note about this clone: Additional DNA sequences in this sample encode the identical CDR3. The V call is TRBV5-1, the J call TRBJ2-3; possibly TRBD2 for D (6 bases). The germline V gene encodes CDR1 SGHRS and CDR2 YFSETQ. The CDR3 consists of 16 residues. The V end lost 1 base, the J end lost 1 base, and 13 bases lay between the germline ends. This CDR3 reads CASSLIGGRGTDTQYF. The DNA for the CDR3 is TGCGCCAGCAGCTTGATCGGGGGACGAGGCACAGATACGCAGTATTTT.

The chain couples TRBV4-1 to TRBJ1-1, with D perhaps matching TRBD1 (5 bases). Per the germline V gene, CDR1 is MGHRA and CDR2 is YSYEKL. This CDR3 is 15 amino acids long. V was shortened by 0 bases and J by 0 bases, with 8 bases between the two germline ends. DNA of the CDR3: TGCGCCAGCAGCCAAGACAGGGCCCTGAACACTGAAGCTTTCTTT. Protein product: CASSQDRALNTEAFF.

The chain carries TRBV7-9 and TRBJ1-6, with D uncertain. The germline V gene has CDR1 SEHNR and CDR2 FQNEAQ (reference sequence). Trimming stripped 6 bases from V and 0 bases from J, with 9 bases between. The CDR3 runs 15 residues. Written as DNA, the CDR3 is TGTGCCAGCAGTCCAAGTAGCTCCTATAATTCACCCCTCCACTTT. Protein: CASSPSSSYNSPLHF.

This chain links TRBV12-3 or TRBV12-4 with TRBJ2-1; 7 nucleotides agree with TRBD1. Trimming cost V 3 bases and J 6 bases; bases outside gene matches: 2. The CDR3 runs 13 residues. CDR3 residues: CASSLTGSNEQFF. CDR3 DNA: TGTGCCAGCAGTTTGACAGGGTCCAATGAGCAGTTCTTC.

About this clone: Other nucleotide sequences in the sample specify the same CDR3. The V and J genes are TRBV5-1 and TRBJ1-1, with a weak D call TRBD1 (6 bases). Trimming cost V 3 bases and J 1 base, with 10 bases left between them. CDR1 and CDR2 from the germline V gene are SGHRS and YFSETQ. The CDR3 has 14 residues. CDR3 DNA: TGCGCCAGCAGCTCGGGACATCAGAACACTGAAGCTTTCTTT. This gives the protein CASSSGHQNTEAFF.

V gene TRBV10-3 combines with J gene TRBJ1-2; tentative D call: TRBD1 (6 bases). Germline assignment: CDR1 ENHRY and CDR2 SYGVKD. The CDR3 has 15 residues. Trimming cost V 6 bases and J 2 bases, with 16 bases left between them. CDR3 protein: CAIRRTDGPNYGYTF. DNA for the CDR3: TGTGCCATCAGGAGGACAGATGGGCCCAACTATGGCTACACCTTC.

V gene TRBV11-3 combines with J gene TRBJ1-4, with D hard to call. Germline values: CDR1 SGHNT, CDR2 YENEEA. V shed 0 bases and J shed 0 bases, with 11 bases lying between them. This CDR3 spans 17 amino acids. CDR3 sequence: CASSLEGSLSTNEKLFF. CDR3 nucleotides: TGTGCCAGCAGCTTAGAGGGGAGCCTTTCAACTAATGAAAAACTGTTTTTT. Variable domain in full (rest from reference TRBV11-3 and TRBJ1-4): EAGVVQSPRYKIIEKKQPVAFWCNPISGHNTLYWYLQNLGQGPELLIRYENEEAVDDSQLPKDRFSAERLKGVDSTLKIQPAELGDSAVYLCASSLEGSLSTNEKLFFGSGTQLSVL.

The chain joins TRBV6-4 to TRBJ2-2; tentatively, D is TRBD2 (7 bases). The CDR3 loop spans 16 amino acids. Trimming shortened V by 4 bases and J by 6 bases, and 18 bases separated the two germline ends. Germline CDR1 and CDR2: MRHNA and SNTAGT. In DNA, the CDR3 is TGTGCCAGCAGTGCCGTTGGGGGGGCCTACGCCGGGGAGCTGTTTTTT. Its protein is CASSAVGGAYAGELFF.